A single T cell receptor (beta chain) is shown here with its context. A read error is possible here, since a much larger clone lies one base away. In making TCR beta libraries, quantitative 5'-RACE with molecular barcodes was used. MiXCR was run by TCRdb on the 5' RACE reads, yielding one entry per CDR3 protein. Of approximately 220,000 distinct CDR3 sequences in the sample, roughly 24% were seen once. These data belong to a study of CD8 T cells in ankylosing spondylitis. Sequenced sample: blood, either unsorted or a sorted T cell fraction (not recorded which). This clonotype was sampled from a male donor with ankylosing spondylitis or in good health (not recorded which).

The CDR3 loop reads CSAIDLGLAVYNEQFF. Here the CDR3 DNA reads TGCAGTGCTATAGATCTCGGACTAGCGGTTTACAATGAGCAGTTCTTC. The rearrangement uses TRBV20-1 and TRBJ2-1, with 10 bases lining up with TRBD2. The CDR3 is made up of 16 amino acids. Germline V lookup: CDR1 DFQATT, CDR2 SNEGSKA (reference sequence). The junction had 10 bases not matched to a gene; V was cut back by 4 bases and J by 4 bases.